The 8 T cell receptor beta chains below all came from one sample that was sequenced in a study of blood T cell repertoires in COVID-19. Sequencing was performed with immunoSEQ multiplex PCR; in TCRdb, only in-frame clones are kept and a portion is missing. Of about 430,000 clones listed, about 88% are singletons. Specimen: PBMCs or T cells enriched from blood (not recorded which). These receptors were taken from a woman aged 18-35 years who had been exposed to COVID-19.

The chain employs TRBV18 and TRBJ1-6; D gene unclear. The CDR3 has 14 amino acids. Trimming took 3 bases from V and 5 from J, leaving 8 bases between them. Germline-derived CDR1 and CDR2 are KGHSH and LQKENI. This CDR3 is CASSPGANNSPLHF. In DNA form, the CDR3 reads TGTGCCAGCTCACCGGGCGCGAATAATTCACCCCTCCACTTT.

The rearrangement joins TRBV3-1 (or the pseudogene TRBV3-2) to TRBJ1-4; TRBD1 agrees at 11 bases. Per the germline V gene, CDR1 is LGHDT and CDR2 is YNNKEL (reference sequence). With 0 bases clipped from V and 7 bases from J, the junction kept 1 base outside the gene matches. This CDR3 contains 15 residues. CDR3 sequence (DNA): TGTGCCAGCAGCCAAGATGGGACAGGGGGTGAAAAACTGTTTTTT. Translating gives CASSQDGTGGEKLFF.

The gene calls are TRBV28 and TRBJ1-5, with D tentatively TRBD1 (5 bases). The CDR3 spans 15 residues. CDR1 MDHEN and CDR2 SYDVKM come from the germline V gene. V was clipped by 3 bases and J by 1 base, with 10 bases between them. The CDR3 nucleotides read TGTGCCAGCAGTTTGGGGGGACCCAGCAATCAGCCCCAGCATTTT. Residues: CASSLGGPSNQPQHF. The variable domain in full, completed from reference TRBV28 and TRBJ1-5, reads DVKVTQSSRYLVKRTGEKVFLECVQDMDHENMFWYRQDPGLGLRLIYFSYDVKMKEKGDIPEGYSVSREKKERFSLILESASTNQTSMYLCASSLGGPSNQPQHFGDGTRLSIL.

This sequence joins TRBV5-1 and TRBJ2-5; unclear D gene. Germline V gene data show CDR1 as SGHRS and CDR2 as YFSETQ. V dropped 0 bases and J dropped 3 bases, with 6 bases sitting between them. The CDR3 is 13 amino acids. CDR3 residues: CASSLALEETQYF. In DNA form, the CDR3 reads TGCGCCAGCAGCTTGGCCCTAGAAGAGACCCAGTACTTC. Variable domain in full (rest from reference TRBV5-1 and TRBJ2-5): KAGVTQTPRYLIKTRGQQVTLSCSPISGHRSVSWYQQTPGQGLQFLFEYFSETQRNKGNFPGRFSGRQFSNSRSEMNVSTLELGDSALYLCASSLALEETQYFGPGTRLLVL.

The chain is built from TRBV28 and TRBJ2-2, with a tentative D call TRBD2 (6 bases). Germline V CDR1 and CDR2: MDHEN, SYDVKM. CDR3 length: 15 amino acids. V dropped 5 bases and J dropped 5 bases, with 15 bases sitting between them. The CDR3 protein is CASSPRVGGTGELFF. CDR3 DNA: TGTGCCAGCAGTCCCAGGGTGGGAGGTACCGGGGAGCTGTTTTTT.

A remark on this clone: An end of the junction does not agree with germline; a read error may underlie this. The chain recombines TRBV28 with TRBJ1-5, with a possible D match to TRBD1 (5 bases). The CDR3 length is 13 residues. Germline V lookup: CDR1 MDHEN, CDR2 SYDVKM. In nucleotides, the CDR3 is TGTGCCAGCAGTCAACATGCTGGAGGGACGTCGAATTTT. It codes for CASSQHAGGTSNF.

The chain recombines TRBV7-6 with TRBJ2-3; TRBD2 agrees at 16 bases. The germline gives CDR1 SGHVS, CDR2 FNYEAQ. V dropped 5 bases and J dropped 5; count of bases not matched to a gene: 7. The CDR3 is 17 residues long. CDR3 in DNA: TGTGCCAGCAGCCCGGGACTAGCGGGGGGGCAGGAAGATACGCAGTATTTT. This gives the protein CASSPGLAGGQEDTQYF.

The V call is TRBV11-2, the J call TRBJ2-1; 7 bases fit TRBD1. The CDR3 sequence is 17 residues long. V shed 5 bases and J 6 bases; nucleotides not matched to a gene: 16. Germline CDR1 is SGHAT and CDR2 is FQNNGV. CDR3 in amino acids: CASSPTDRAGGGNEQFF. CDR3 in DNA: TGTGCCAGCAGCCCGACCGACCGGGCAGGGGGTGGCAATGAGCAGTTCTTC.